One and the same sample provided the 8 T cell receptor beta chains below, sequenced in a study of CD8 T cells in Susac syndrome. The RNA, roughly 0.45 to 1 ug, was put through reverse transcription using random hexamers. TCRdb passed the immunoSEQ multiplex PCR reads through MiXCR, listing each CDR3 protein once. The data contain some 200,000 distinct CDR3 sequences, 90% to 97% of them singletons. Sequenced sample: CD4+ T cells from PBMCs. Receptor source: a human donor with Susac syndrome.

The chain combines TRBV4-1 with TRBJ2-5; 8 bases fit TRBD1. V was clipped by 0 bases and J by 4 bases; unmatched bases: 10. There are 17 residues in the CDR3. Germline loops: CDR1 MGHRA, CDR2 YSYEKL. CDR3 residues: CASSQESGQGAPETQYF. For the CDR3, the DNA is TGCGCCAGCAGCCAAGAGTCTGGGCAGGGGGCTCCAGAGACCCAGTACTTC.

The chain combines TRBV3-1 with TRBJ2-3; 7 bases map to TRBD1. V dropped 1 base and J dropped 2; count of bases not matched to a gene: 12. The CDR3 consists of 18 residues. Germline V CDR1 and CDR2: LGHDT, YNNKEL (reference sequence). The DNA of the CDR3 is TGTGCCAGCAGCCAAGTAGGGCCGGGACAGCTAAACACAGATACGCAGTATTTT. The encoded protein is CASSQVGPGQLNTDTQYF.

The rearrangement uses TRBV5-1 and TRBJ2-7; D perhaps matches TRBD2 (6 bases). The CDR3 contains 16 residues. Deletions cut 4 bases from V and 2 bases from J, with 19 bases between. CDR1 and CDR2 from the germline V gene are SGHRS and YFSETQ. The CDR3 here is CASSQGWQDYPYEQYF. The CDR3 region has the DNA TGCGCCAGCAGCCAAGGGTGGCAGGACTACCCCTACGAGCAGTACTTC.

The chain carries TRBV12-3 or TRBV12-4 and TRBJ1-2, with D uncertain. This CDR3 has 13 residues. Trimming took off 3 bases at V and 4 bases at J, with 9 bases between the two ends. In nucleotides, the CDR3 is TGTGCCAGCAGTTTGAGAGATGTCTATGGCTACACCTTC. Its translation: CASSLRDVYGYTF.

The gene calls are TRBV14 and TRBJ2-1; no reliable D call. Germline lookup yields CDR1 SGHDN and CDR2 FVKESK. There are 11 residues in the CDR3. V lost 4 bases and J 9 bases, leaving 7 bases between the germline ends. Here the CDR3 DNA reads TGTGCCAGCAGCCGAGAGGTTGAGCAGTTCTTC. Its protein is CASSREVEQFF.

CDR3 sequence: CASSVGVASEPQHF. The CDR3 DNA reads TGTGCCAGCAGCGTAGGTGTTGCGTCTGAGCCCCAGCATTTT. The V call is TRBV9, the J call TRBJ1-5; D gene uncertain. The CDR3 has 14 residues. Germline values: CDR1 SGDLS, CDR2 YYNGEE. V was shortened by 0 bases and J by 8 bases, with 12 bases between the two germline ends.

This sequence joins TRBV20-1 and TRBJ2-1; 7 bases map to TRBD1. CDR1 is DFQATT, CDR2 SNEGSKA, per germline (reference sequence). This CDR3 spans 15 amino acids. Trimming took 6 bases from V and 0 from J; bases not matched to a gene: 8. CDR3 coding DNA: TGCAGTGCCCAGACAGGGCTTAGCTCCTACAATGAGCAGTTCTTC. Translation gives CSAQTGLSSYNEQFF.

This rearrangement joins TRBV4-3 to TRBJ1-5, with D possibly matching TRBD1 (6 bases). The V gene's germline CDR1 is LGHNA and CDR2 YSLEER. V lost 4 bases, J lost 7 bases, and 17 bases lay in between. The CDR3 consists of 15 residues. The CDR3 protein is CASSPLTGTIQPQHF. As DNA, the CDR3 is TGCGCCAGCAGCCCCCTTACAGGGACGATACAGCCCCAGCATTTT.